This T cell receptor beta chain was documented in a study of blood T cell repertoires in COVID-19. The CDR3 loop spans 15 amino acids. Germline V CDR1 and CDR2: SGHNT, YYREEE (reference sequence). V lost 0 bases and J lost 8; bases outside the gene matches: 7. Authors' processing steps: Using reference gene primer amplification, nucleated cell counts were estimated. Using immunoSEQ multiplex PCR, the repertoire was profiled, and TCRdb retains in-frame clones only, with some absent. V and J calls plus clone size are reproduced from that table; the DNA served to infer D and trimming. Of roughly 150,000 clones listed, 65% to 85% were seen once; the top ten hold roughly 20%. In this sample, this clone turned up once.

This TCR derives from a woman aged 70-85 years who had recovered from COVID-19. The chain carries TRBV5-4 and TRBJ2-1, with 8 nucleotides matching TRBD2. The sample was peripheral blood. CDR3 nucleotide sequence: TGTGCCAGCAGCTTGGCCAGCGGGAGTGTCGATGAGCAGTTCTTC. Protein sequence: CASSLASGSVDEQFF.